This TCR beta chain was observed in a study of control samples from healthy donors and cancer patients. With 1 base removed from V and 3 bases from J, the gap between germline ends came to 9 bases. This CDR3 contains 14 residues. Germline CDR1 reads SSHAT; CDR2 reads FNYEAQ (reference sequence). This table comes from immunoSEQ multiplex PCR, and its TCRdb copy is limited to in-frame clones, with some not included. There are about 150,000 clones in the sample; roughly 94% occur only once, and about 14% lies in the top ten. Input material: PBMCs. The chain carries TRBV7-7 and TRBJ2-5, with a tentative D call TRBD1 (6 bases). The TCR sequence derives from a man aged 55 to 70 with colorectal cancer. CDR3 in amino acids: CASSLDPGEETQYF. The CDR3 DNA is TGTGCCAGCAGCTTAGATCCAGGGGAAGAGACCCAGTACTTC.